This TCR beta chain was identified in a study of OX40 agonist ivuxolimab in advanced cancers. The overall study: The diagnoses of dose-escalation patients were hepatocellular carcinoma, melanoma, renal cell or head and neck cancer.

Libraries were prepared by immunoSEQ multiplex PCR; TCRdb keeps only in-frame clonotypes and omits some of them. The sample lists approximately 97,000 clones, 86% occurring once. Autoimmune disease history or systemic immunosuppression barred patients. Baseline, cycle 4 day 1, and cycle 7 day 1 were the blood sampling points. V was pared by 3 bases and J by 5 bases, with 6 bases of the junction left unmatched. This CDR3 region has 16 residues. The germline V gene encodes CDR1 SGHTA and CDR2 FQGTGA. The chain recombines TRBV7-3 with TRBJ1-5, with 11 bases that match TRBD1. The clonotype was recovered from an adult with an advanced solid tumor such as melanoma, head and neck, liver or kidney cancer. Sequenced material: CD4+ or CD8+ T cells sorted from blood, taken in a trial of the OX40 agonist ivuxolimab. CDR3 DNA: TGTGCCAGCAGCTTCCGGACAGGGGGCATGGATCAGCCCCAGCATTTT. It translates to CASSFRTGGMDQPQHF.